Listed below are T cell receptor beta chains from one sample, sequenced in a study of vaccination and CD4 T cells after COVID-19. TCRdb reprocessed the PCR reads via MiXCR and lists one record per CDR3 protein. This sample has approximately 15,000 distinct CDR3 sequences, with approximately 49% found just once. These TCRs' antigens remain unknown. The source material was CD4+ T cells from blood, cultured in vitro, sampled before SARS-CoV-2 vaccination. Source of these receptors: a human donor who had recovered from COVID-19. The CDR3 runs from the conserved cysteine through the conserved F or W. D genes are given only for firm matches.

CASSSGTNRRQETQYF	TRBV18	TRBJ2-5	NA
CASSPEGQGRVNTEAFF	TRBV25-1	TRBJ1-1	NA
CASSPRQGNSGNTIYF	TRBV7-2	TRBJ1-3	TRBD1
CASEQRYPYEQYF	TRBV6-2/TRBV6-3	TRBJ2-7	NA
CASSSTGTDGNTIYF	TRBV19	TRBJ1-3	TRBD1
CASSTEGGTQYF	TRBV27	TRBJ2-5	NA
CSAATGNYGYTF	TRBV20-1	TRBJ1-2	TRBD1
CASSPTRSQGTEAFF	TRBV7-2	TRBJ1-1	NA
CSVGGGPTNYGYTF	TRBV29-1	TRBJ1-2	NA
CASSTPTLTSDYGYTF	TRBV28	TRBJ1-2	NA
CASSLGRNTGELFF	TRBV7-8	TRBJ2-2	NA
CASSASRTGREETQYF	TRBV11-3	TRBJ2-5	NA
CASSYEVNYGYTF	TRBV6-5	TRBJ1-2	NA
CASSSPSRPQHF	TRBV6-2/TRBV6-3	TRBJ1-5	NA
CASKRGPNRRVGSPLHF	TRBV6-1	TRBJ1-6	NA
CASSSTAQPVLDTQYF	TRBV5-1	TRBJ2-3	NA
CASSSGTSGRGGVNEQFF	TRBV28	TRBJ2-1	TRBD2
CASNAGGDPPANSPLHF	TRBV2	TRBJ1-6	TRBD1
CASSEIGFTEAFF	TRBV6-1	TRBJ1-1	NA
CASRLSGTSGSGTYEQYF	TRBV6-2/TRBV6-3	TRBJ2-7	TRBD2
CATSRGREDYGYTF	TRBV15	TRBJ1-2	NA
CSARDQKRNPSYEQYF	TRBV20-1	TRBJ2-7	NA
CASRFEVGEKLFF	TRBV19	TRBJ1-4	NA
CASSLLDRGSNQPQHF	TRBV27	TRBJ1-5	TRBD1
CASSRHGNTIYF	TRBV7-9	TRBJ1-3	NA
CASSWGGLNTEAFF	TRBV28	TRBJ1-1	NA
CSASTEAPRNTEAFF	TRBV20-1	TRBJ1-1	NA
CSVGPGLLSYEQYF	TRBV29-1	TRBJ2-7	NA